This entry lists 14 T cell receptor beta chains sequenced from one sample in a study of blood T cell repertoires in COVID-19. Profiled with immunoSEQ multiplex PCR; TCRdb holds only in-frame clones, not every one. The data show a few hundred thousand clones, 75% to 90% seen once. Sequenced input: PBMCs or T cells enriched from blood (not recorded which). These receptors originate from a young man who had recovered from COVID-19.

This clone was counted once. The chain combines TRBV29-1 with TRBJ2-7, with D maybe TRBD1 (5 bases). V lost 3 bases, J lost 3 bases, and 9 bases lay in between. Per the germline V gene, CDR1 is SQVTM and CDR2 is ANQGSEA. This CDR3 region has 12 residues. The CDR3 region has the DNA TGCAGCGTTGAGGGGCAGTTCTACGAGCAGTACTTC. Its translation is CSVEGQFYEQYF.

This rearrangement joins TRBV29-1 to TRBJ1-2; TRBD1 might be the D (5 bases). The CDR3 is 14 amino acids. In germline, CDR1 is SQVTM, CDR2 ANQGSEA. Trimming removed 4 bases from V and 2 bases from J, with 14 bases in between. The CDR3, as DNA: TGCAGCGTTGGGGAGGGGACCGAGAACTATGGCTACACCTTC. Amino acid sequence: CSVGEGTENYGYTF.

The V gene is TRBV27, the J gene TRBJ2-1; D gene unclear. In germline, CDR1 is MNHEY, CDR2 SMNVEV (reference sequence). CDR3 size: 13 residues. V was cut by 5 bases and J by 0 bases, with 5 bases left in between. The CDR3 sequence is CASSLRSYNEQFF. Here the CDR3 DNA reads TGTGCCAGCAGTCTCCGCTCCTACAATGAGCAGTTCTTC.

V is TRBV24-1 and J is TRBJ2-1, with D hard to call. CDR1 and CDR2 (germline): KGHDR, SFDVKD. V was clipped by 5 bases and J by 5 bases, with 9 bases between them. The CDR3 covers 13 residues. CDR3 loop: CATSGRHHNEQFF. As DNA, the CDR3 is TGTGCCACCAGTGGAAGACACCACAATGAGCAGTTCTTC.

A few counts support this clone. V gene TRBV27 combines with J gene TRBJ1-2; 7 nucleotides agree with TRBD1. J was trimmed by 4 bases and V by 5 bases; bases with no gene match: 13. Germline loops: CDR1 MNHEY, CDR2 SMNVEV (reference sequence). The CDR3 has 16 amino acids. The CDR3 loop reads CASSKQTGYLSYGYTF. The CDR3 DNA is TGTGCCAGCAGTAAACAGACAGGGTACCTCTCCTATGGCTACACCTTC.

The table lists this clone with a few counts. V is TRBV7-2 and J is TRBJ2-1; D is possibly TRBD1 (6 bases). Trimming left V 4 bases short and J 7 bases short, with 8 bases between. This CDR3 contains 12 residues. In germline, CDR1 is SGHTA, CDR2 FQGNSA. The CDR3 DNA is TGTGCCAGCAGCTCCAGGGGTAATGAGCAGTTCTTC. The encoded protein is CASSSRGNEQFF.

The V and J genes are TRBV5-1 and TRBJ2-7, with 10 bases that match TRBD2. Losses at the gene ends were 6 bases for V and 5 bases for J; bases not matched to a gene: 17. This CDR3 is 17 amino acids long. CDR1 and CDR2 from the germline V gene are SGHRS and YFSETQ. The CDR3 bases are TGCGCCAGCACCTTTGGGGCTAGCGGGAGCGTCAGTGACGAGCAGTACTTC. Translating it yields CASTFGASGSVSDEQYF.

As concerns this clone: The sample has other DNA sequences that encode this CDR3 too. The V gene is TRBV18, the J gene TRBJ1-5; no firm D call. The germline CDR1 and CDR2 sequences are KGHSH and LQKENI. The V end lost 3 bases, the J end lost 4 bases, and 7 bases lay between the germline ends. The CDR3 spans 13 residues. The CDR3 DNA follows: TGTGCCAGCTCACCCGGGGATAATCAGCCCCAGCATTTT. Protein: CASSPGDNQPQHF. The full variable domain, its missing parts supplied by reference TRBV18 and TRBJ1-5, is NAGVMQNPRHLVRRRGQEARLRCSPMKGHSHVYWYRQLPEEGLKFMVYLQKENIIDESGMPKERFSAEFPKEGPSILRIQQVVRGDSAAYFCASSPGDNQPQHFGDGTRLSIL.

The table lists this clone with a few counts. The V and J genes are TRBV12-5 and TRBJ1-2; 11 bases map to TRBD1. The CDR3 covers 12 residues. Trimming cost V 3 bases and J 13 bases; bases outside gene matches: 4. The germline CDR1 and CDR2 sequences are LGHNT and FRNRAP. CDR3 sequence: CASGLGQGAFTF. The CDR3, as DNA: TGTGCTAGTGGTTTAGGACAGGGGGCCTTCACCTTC.

V and J are TRBV4-3 and TRBJ1-2; possible D gene TRBD1, 6 bases. CDR1 LGHNA and CDR2 YSLEER come from the germline V gene. Trimming pared 1 base from V and 4 bases from J, leaving 10 bases between. The CDR3 has 14 residues. CDR3 protein: CASSQVQGGYGYTF. For the CDR3, the DNA is TGCGCCAGCAGCCAAGTACAGGGCGGCTATGGCTACACCTTC.

The chain joins TRBV7-3 to TRBJ2-1, with D possibly TRBD2 on 5 matching bases. The ends were cut back, 2 bases at V and 2 bases at J, with 19 bases in the middle. The CDR3 contains 18 residues. Germline CDR1 and CDR2: SGHTA and FQGTGA. CDR3 sequence: CASSLGGWGENPYNEQFF. The CDR3 bases are TGTGCCAGCAGCTTAGGAGGCTGGGGAGAGAACCCCTACAATGAGCAGTTCTTC. Full variable domain (missing parts from reference TRBV7-3 and TRBJ2-1): GAGVSQTPSNKVTEKGKYVELRCDPISGHTALYWYRQSLGQGPEFLIYFQGTGAADDSGLPNDRFFAVRPEGSVSTLKIQRTERGDSAVYLCASSLGGWGENPYNEQFFGPGTRLTVL.

The chain combines TRBV3-1 (or the pseudogene TRBV3-2) with TRBJ1-1; 7 nucleotides agree with TRBD1. Unmatched junction bases numbered 5, after V lost 6 bases and J lost 1 base. Germline assignment: CDR1 LGHDT and CDR2 YNNKEL (reference sequence). The length of the CDR3 is 14 residues. CDR3 sequence: CASRETGRNTEAFF. Written as DNA, the CDR3 is TGTGCCAGCAGGGAGACAGGGAGGAACACTGAAGCTTTCTTT.

J is TRBJ2-1 and V is TRBV3-1 (or the pseudogene TRBV3-2); D perhaps matches TRBD2 (5 bases). CDR1 is LGHDT and CDR2 is YNNKEL in the germline V gene (reference sequence). The V end was cut by 2 bases, the J end by 8 bases, with 13 bases between. This CDR3 is 14 amino acids long. The CDR3 nucleotides read TGTGCCAGCAGCCAAATCCGGGGTACGGATGAGCAGTTCTTC. Translation gives CASSQIRGTDEQFF.

The V gene is TRBV19, the J gene TRBJ2-1, with D tentatively TRBD2 (6 bases). Between the trimmed V and J ends, which lost 8 bases and 6 bases, there was a span of 11 bases. The CDR3 consists of 12 residues. Germline V gene data show CDR1 as LNHDA and CDR2 as SQIVND (reference sequence). CDR3 sequence (DNA): TGTGCCAGTGGGGCGGGGTTCAATGAGCAGTTCTTC. Translation: CASGAGFNEQFF.